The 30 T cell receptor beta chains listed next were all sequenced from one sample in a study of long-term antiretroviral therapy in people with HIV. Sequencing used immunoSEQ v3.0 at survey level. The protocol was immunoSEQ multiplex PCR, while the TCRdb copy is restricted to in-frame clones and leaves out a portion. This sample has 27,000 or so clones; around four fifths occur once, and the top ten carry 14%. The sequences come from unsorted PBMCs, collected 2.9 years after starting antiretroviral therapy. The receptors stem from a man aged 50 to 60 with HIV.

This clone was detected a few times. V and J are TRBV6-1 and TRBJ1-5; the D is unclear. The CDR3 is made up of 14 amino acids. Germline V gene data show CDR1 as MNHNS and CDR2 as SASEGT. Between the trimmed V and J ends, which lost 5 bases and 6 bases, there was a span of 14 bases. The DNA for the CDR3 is TGTGCCAGCAGTCCCCCTCTCTTCGGTCAGCCCCAGCATTTT. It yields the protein CASSPPLFGQPQHF.

In DNA, the CDR3 is TGTGCCGGATCTGACAGCTTCCAAGAGACCCAGTACTTC. The encoded protein is CAGSDSFQETQYF. The V and J genes are TRBV6-5 and TRBJ2-5, with TRBD1 as a possible D gene (5 bases). Trimming stripped 11 bases from V and 1 base from J, with 14 bases between. The CDR3 spans 13 residues. Germline loops: CDR1 MNHEY, CDR2 SVGAGI.

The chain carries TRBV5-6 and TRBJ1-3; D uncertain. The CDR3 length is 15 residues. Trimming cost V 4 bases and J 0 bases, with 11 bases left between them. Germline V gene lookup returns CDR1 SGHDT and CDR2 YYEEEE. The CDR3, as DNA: TGTGCCAGCAGCCAGGACTGGAGCTCTGGAAACACCATATATTTT. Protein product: CASSQDWSSGNTIYF.

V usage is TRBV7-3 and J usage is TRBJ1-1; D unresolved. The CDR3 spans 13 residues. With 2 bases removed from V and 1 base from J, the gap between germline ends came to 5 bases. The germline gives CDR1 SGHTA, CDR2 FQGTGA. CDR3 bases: TGTGCCAGCAGCTTATCTGCGAACACTGAAGCTTTCTTT. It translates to CASSLSANTEAFF. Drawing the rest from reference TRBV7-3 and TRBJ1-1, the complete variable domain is GAGVSQTPSNKVTEKGKYVELRCDPISGHTALYWYRQSLGQGPEFLIYFQGTGAADDSGLPNDRFFAVRPEGSVSTLKIQRTERGDSAVYLCASSLSANTEAFFGQGTRLTVV.

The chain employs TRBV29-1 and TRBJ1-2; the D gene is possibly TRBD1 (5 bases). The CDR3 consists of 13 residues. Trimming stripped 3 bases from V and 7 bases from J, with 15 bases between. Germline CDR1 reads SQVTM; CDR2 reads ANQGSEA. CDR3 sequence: CSVESGGRGGYTF. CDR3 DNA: TGCAGCGTTGAGAGCGGGGGTAGGGGTGGCTACACCTTC.

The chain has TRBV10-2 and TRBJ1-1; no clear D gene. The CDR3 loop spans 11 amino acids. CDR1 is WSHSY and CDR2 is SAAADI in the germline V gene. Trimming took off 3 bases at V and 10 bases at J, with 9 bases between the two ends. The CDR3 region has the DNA TGCGCCAGCAGTGACTGGGTGGGAGCTTTCTTT. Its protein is CASSDWVGAFF.

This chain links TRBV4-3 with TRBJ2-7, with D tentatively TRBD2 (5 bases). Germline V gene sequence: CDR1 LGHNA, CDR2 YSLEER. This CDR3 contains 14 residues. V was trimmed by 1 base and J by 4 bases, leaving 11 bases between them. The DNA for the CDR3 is TGCGCCAGCAGCCAAGCGGAAGGGAGATACGAGCAGTACTTC. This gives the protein CASSQAEGRYEQYF.

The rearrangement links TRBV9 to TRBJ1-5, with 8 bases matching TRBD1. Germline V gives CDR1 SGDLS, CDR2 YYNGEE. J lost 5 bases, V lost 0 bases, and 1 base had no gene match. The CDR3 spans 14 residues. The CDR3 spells CASSVGTGYQPQHF. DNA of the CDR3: TGTGCCAGCAGCGTAGGGACAGGGTATCAGCCCCAGCATTTT. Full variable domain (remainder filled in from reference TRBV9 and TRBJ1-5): DSGVTQTPKHLITATGQRVTLRCSPRSGDLSVYWYQQSLDQGLQFLIQYYNGEERAKGNILERFSAQQFPDLHSELNLSSLELGDSALYFCASSVGTGYQPQHFGDGTRLSIL.

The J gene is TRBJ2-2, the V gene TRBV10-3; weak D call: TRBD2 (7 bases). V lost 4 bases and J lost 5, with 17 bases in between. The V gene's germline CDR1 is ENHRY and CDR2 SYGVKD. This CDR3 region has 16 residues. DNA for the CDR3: TGTGCCATCAGTGCCCGGGGGGCAGGGGAGACCGGGGAGCTGTTTTTT. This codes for CAISARGAGETGELFF.

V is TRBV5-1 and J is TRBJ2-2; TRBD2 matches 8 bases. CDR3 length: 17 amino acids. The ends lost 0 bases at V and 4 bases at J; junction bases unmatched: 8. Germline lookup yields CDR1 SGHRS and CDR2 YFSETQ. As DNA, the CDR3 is TGCGCCAGCAGCTTGGGGGATGGAGCGGGGGTCACCGGGGAGCTGTTTTTT. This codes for CASSLGDGAGVTGELFF.

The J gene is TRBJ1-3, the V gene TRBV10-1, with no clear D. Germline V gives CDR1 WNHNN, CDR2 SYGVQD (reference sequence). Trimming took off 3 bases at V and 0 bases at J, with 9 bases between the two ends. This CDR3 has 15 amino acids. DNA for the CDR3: TGCGCCAGCAGTGAAGGCCGGGTCTCTGGAAACACCATATATTTT. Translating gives CASSEGRVSGNTIYF.

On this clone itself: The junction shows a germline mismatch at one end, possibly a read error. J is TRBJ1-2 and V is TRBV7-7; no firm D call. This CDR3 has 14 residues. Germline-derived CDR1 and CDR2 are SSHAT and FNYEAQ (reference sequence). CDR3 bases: TGTGCTAGCAGCCCCGGAGGAGCTAACTATGGCTACACCTTC. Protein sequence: CASSPGGANYGYTF.

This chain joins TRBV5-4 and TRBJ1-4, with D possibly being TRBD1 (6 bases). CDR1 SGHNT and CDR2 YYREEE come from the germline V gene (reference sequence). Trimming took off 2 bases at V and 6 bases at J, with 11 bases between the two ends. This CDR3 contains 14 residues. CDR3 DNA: TGTGCCAGCAGCTTCAAACAGGGTGATGAAAAACTGTTTTTT. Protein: CASSFKQGDEKLFF.

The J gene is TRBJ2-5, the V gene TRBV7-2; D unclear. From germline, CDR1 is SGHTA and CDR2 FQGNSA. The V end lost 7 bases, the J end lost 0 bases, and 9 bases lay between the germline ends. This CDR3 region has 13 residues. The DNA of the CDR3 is TGTGCCAGCAACCTCCAGTACCAAGAGACCCAGTACTTC. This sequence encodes CASNLQYQETQYF.

Written as DNA, the CDR3 is TGCGCCAGCAGCTCACTGACAGGGGGGATCGAGCAGTACTTC. Protein: CASSSLTGGIEQYF. J is TRBJ2-7 and V is TRBV5-1; 9 bases map to TRBD1. CDR3 length equals 14 residues. The germline CDR1 and CDR2 sequences are SGHRS and YFSETQ. Trimming cost V 3 bases and J 6 bases; bases outside gene matches: 7.

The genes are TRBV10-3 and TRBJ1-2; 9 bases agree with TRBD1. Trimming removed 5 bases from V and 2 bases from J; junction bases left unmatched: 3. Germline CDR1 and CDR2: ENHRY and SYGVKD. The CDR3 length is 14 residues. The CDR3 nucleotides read TGTGCCATCAGTCGTGGGACAGGGAACTATGGCTACACCTTC. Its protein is CAISRGTGNYGYTF.

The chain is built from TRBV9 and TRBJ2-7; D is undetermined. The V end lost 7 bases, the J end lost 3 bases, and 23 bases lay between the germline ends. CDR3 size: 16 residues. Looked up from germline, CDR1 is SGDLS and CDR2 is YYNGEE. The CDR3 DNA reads TGTGCCAGCGCCGTGTCCTCCGAGGACCCACGCTACGAGCAGTACTTC. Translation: CASAVSSEDPRYEQYF.

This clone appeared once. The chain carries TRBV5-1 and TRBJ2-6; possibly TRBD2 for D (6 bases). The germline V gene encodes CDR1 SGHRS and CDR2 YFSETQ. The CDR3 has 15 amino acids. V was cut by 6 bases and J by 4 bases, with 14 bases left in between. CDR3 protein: CASKLGGNGANVLTF. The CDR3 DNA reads TGCGCCAGCAAGCTGGGAGGAAACGGGGCCAACGTCCTGACTTTC.

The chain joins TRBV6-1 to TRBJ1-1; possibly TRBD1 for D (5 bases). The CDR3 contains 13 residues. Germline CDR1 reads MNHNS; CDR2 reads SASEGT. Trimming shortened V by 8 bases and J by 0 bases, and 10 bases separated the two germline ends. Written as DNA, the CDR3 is TGTGCCAGCCGGGACGGATTGAACACTGAAGCTTTCTTT. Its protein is CASRDGLNTEAFF.

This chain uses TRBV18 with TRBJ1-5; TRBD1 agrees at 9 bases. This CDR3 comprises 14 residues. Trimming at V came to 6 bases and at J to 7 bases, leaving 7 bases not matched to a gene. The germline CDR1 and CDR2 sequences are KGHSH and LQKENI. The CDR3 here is CASSAGTGNQPQHF. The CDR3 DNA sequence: TGTGCCAGCTCGGCCGGGACAGGGAACCAGCCCCAGCATTTT.

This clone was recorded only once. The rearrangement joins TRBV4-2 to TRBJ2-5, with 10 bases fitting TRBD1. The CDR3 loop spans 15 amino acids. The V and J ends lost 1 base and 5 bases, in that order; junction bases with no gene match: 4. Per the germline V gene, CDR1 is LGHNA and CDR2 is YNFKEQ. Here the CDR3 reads CASSQGDRGRETQYF. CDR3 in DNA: TGTGCCAGCAGCCAAGGGGACAGGGGCCGGGAGACCCAGTACTTC.

CDR3 sequence (DNA): TGTGCCAGCAGTTCCGTCGCTAAAGAGACCCAGTACTTC. Translating it yields CASSSVAKETQYF. V gene TRBV28 combines with J gene TRBJ2-5, with no clear D. Germline-derived CDR1 and CDR2 are MDHEN and SYDVKM. CDR3 length: 13 amino acids. V lost 4 bases to trimming and J lost 3 bases, with 9 bases between them.

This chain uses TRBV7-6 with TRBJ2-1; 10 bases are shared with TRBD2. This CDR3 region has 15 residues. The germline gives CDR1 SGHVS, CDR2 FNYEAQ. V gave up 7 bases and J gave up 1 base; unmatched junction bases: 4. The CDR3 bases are TGTGCCAGCAATCGGGGACTAGCGTCCTACAATGAGCAGTTCTTC. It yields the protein CASNRGLASYNEQFF.

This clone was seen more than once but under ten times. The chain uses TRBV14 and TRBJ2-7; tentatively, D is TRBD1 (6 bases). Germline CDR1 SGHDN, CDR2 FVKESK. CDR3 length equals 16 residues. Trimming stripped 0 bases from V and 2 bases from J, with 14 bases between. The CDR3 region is CASSQEGQGNTYEQYF. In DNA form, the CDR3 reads TGTGCCAGCAGCCAAGAGGGGCAGGGGAACACCTACGAGCAGTACTTC.

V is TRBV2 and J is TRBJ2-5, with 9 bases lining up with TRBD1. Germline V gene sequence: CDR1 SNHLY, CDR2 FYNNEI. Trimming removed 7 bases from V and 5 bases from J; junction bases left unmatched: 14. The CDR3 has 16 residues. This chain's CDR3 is CASTGGPGQGQETQYF. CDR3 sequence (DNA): TGTGCCAGCACAGGGGGACCCGGACAGGGGCAGGAGACCCAGTACTTC.

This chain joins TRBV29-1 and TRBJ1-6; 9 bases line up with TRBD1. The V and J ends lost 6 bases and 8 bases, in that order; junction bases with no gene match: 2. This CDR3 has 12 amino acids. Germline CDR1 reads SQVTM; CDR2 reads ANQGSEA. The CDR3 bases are TGCAGCGTCCGGACAGGGGATTCACCCCTCCACTTT. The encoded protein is CSVRTGDSPLHF.

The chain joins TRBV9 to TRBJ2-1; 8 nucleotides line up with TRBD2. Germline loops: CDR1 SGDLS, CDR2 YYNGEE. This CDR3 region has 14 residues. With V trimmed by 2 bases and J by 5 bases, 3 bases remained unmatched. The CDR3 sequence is CASSVRGGDNEQFF. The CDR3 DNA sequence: TGTGCCAGCAGCGTCCGGGGGGGGGACAATGAGCAGTTCTTC.

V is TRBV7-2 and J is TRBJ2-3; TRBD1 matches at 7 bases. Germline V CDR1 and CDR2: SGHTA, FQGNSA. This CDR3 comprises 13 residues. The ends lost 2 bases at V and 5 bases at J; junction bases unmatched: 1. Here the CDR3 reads CASSLQGVDTQYF. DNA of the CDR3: TGTGCCAGCAGCTTACAGGGGGTAGATACGCAGTATTTT.

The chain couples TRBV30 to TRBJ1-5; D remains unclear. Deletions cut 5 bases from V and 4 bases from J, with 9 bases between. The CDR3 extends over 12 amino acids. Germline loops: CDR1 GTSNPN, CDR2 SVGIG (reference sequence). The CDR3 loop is CAWVGGNQPQHF. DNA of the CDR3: TGTGCCTGGGTGGGCGGGAATCAGCCCCAGCATTTT. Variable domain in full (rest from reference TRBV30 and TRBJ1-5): SQTIHQWPATLVQPVGSPLSLECTVEGTSNPNLYWYRQAAGRGLQLLFYSVGIGQISSEVPQNLSASRPQDRQFILSSKKLLLSDSGFYLCAWVGGNQPQHFGDGTRLSIL.

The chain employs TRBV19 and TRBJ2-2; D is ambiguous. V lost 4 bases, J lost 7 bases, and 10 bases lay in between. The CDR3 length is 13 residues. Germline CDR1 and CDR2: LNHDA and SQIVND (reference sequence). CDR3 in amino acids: CASSTYLGGELFF. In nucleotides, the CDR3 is TGTGCCAGTAGTACCTACCTAGGCGGGGAGCTGTTTTTT.